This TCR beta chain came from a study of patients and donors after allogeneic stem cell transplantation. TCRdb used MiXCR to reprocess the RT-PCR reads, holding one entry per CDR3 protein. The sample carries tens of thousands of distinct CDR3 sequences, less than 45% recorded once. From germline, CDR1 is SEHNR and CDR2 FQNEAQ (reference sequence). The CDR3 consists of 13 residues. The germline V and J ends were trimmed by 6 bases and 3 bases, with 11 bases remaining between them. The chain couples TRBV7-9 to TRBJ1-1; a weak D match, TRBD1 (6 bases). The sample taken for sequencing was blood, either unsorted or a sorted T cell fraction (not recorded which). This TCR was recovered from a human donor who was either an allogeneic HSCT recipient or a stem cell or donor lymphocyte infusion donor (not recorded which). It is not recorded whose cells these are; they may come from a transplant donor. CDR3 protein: CASRSDSDTEAFF. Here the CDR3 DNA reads TGTGCCAGCAGGTCGGACAGCGACACTGAAGCTTTCTTT.